The 18 T cell receptor beta chains given below trace back to one sample, sequenced in a study of T-cell memory formation after mild COVID-19 (dated by TCRdb to the early 2020s). The library was produced with 5' RACE. The listed sequencing device is Illumina NovaSeq 6000. TCRdb applied fastp at Q25 and MiXCR to the public reads, then kept only in-frame beta chains. Merged by CDR3 protein, the rows form single entries marked with the most common genes and DNA. Here the sample has about 350,000 distinct CDR3 sequences; 13% to 15% occur a single time. Roughly a fifth of the sample is taken by the ten largest. Sequencing input: PBMCs or a T cell subset sorted from them (not recorded which). The receptors here all came from a man aged 18-30 years who had mild COVID-19 (a few samples of this study predate the infection). The sample titles of this study are shuffled in the database, so cell type and time point are left out; the donor was told from shared clones.

This clonotype was seen at least ten times. This chain joins TRBV5-1 and TRBJ2-5, with 8 bases identical to TRBD2. The germline V gene encodes CDR1 SGHRS and CDR2 YFSETQ. J gave up 5 bases and V 1 base, and 10 bases lay outside the gene matches. The CDR3 is made up of 16 amino acids. The CDR3 bases are TGCGCCAGCAGCTTGTTTCCAGCGGGGGCCGGGGAGACCCAGTACTTC. Protein product: CASSLFPAGAGETQYF.

This clonotype was detected a few times. The chain combines TRBV4-2 with TRBJ2-5; 10 nucleotides align to TRBD2. The V and J ends lost 1 base and 5 bases, in that order; junction bases with no gene match: 13. Per germline, CDR1 LGHNA and CDR2 YNFKEQ. There are 18 residues in the CDR3. CDR3 sequence (DNA): TGTGCCAGCAGCCAAGGGGCTATAAAGCGGGGGGGCTGGGAGACCCAGTACTTC. Its translation is CASSQGAIKRGGWETQYF.

This clonotype has ten or more counts. This rearrangement joins TRBV4-2 to TRBJ1-5; possibly TRBD1 for D (5 bases). Germline V CDR1 and CDR2: LGHNA, YNFKEQ. The CDR3 extends over 15 amino acids. V lost 3 bases to trimming and J lost 5 bases, with 14 bases between them. DNA for the CDR3: TGTGCCAGCAGCCACCTGGGGGGGGGAGATCAGCCCCAGCATTTT. Amino acids: CASSHLGGGDQPQHF.

About this clonotype itself: Just one base apart from a much larger clone, this may be a read error. The CDR3 sequence: CASSLDKSIQYF. In DNA, the CDR3 is TGCGCCAGCAGCTTGGACAAGTCCATTCAGTACTTC. This rearrangement joins TRBV5-1 to TRBJ2-4, with D hard to call. V was clipped by 0 bases and J by 9 bases, with 7 bases between them. CDR1 and CDR2 from the germline V gene are SGHRS and YFSETQ. This CDR3 has 12 amino acids.

In its sample, this clonotype was seen many times. The chain has TRBV4-1 and TRBJ2-1; D is perhaps TRBD1 or TRBD2 (5 bases each). V dropped 1 base and J dropped 9 bases, with 7 bases sitting between them. Germline V gene lookup returns CDR1 MGHRA and CDR2 YSYEKL. CDR3 length: 12 amino acids. CDR3 bases: TGCGCCAGCAGCCAAGTTGGGGGTGAGCAGTTCTTC. Translating it yields CASSQVGGEQFF.

This clonotype was observed at least ten times. The rearrangement links TRBV5-4 to TRBJ1-4, with a tentative D call TRBD1 (5 bases). The CDR3 totals 15 residues. The V gene lost 3 bases and the J gene lost 5 bases, with 14 bases spanning the gap. Germline-derived CDR1 and CDR2 are SGHNT and YYREEE (reference sequence). CDR3 loop: CASSSRSRGNEKLFF. CDR3 in DNA: TGTGCCAGCAGCTCCCGGAGTAGGGGAAATGAAAAACTGTTTTTT.

This clonotype has only a few counts. The chain carries TRBV29-1 and TRBJ2-7, with D possibly TRBD2 on 6 matching bases. Per the germline V gene, CDR1 is SQVTM and CDR2 is ANQGSEA. Trimming stripped 4 bases from V and 1 base from J, with 11 bases between. The CDR3 extends over 13 amino acids. The CDR3 region has the DNA TGCAGCGTTGGGGGCGGGGAATCCTACGAGCAGTACTTC. This translates into CSVGGGESYEQYF.

The chain couples TRBV6-4 to TRBJ1-5, with 11 bases lining up with TRBD1. With V trimmed by 3 bases and J by 1 base, 14 bases remained unmatched. This CDR3 has 20 residues. CDR1 is MRHNA and CDR2 is SNTAGT in the germline V gene. The CDR3, as DNA: TGTGCCAGCAGTGAAGTAGCCGGGACAGGGGGGCCGAAGAGCAATCAGCCCCAGCATTTT. It translates to CASSEVAGTGGPKSNQPQHF.

The chain combines TRBV6-5 with TRBJ1-2; D is ambiguous. In germline, CDR1 is MNHEY, CDR2 SVGAGI. V was pared by 6 bases and J by 8 bases, with 16 bases between. The CDR3 loop spans 13 amino acids. For the CDR3, the DNA is TGTGCCAGCAGCCGCGGACGGGTAGGCGGCTACACCTTC. Encoded protein: CASSRGRVGGYTF.

The J gene is TRBJ2-7, the V gene TRBV18; D is uncertain. V shed 4 bases and J shed 9 bases, with 16 bases lying between them. CDR1 is KGHSH and CDR2 is LQKENI in the germline V gene. The CDR3 is 13 residues long. The CDR3, as DNA: TGTGCCAGCTCACTGGGCAGTCTAGATGTGCAGTACGTC. Translation gives CASSLGSLDVQYV.

The sample holds many counts of this clonotype. The J gene is TRBJ1-5, the V gene TRBV5-5; 11 nucleotides line up with TRBD1. Germline V lookup: CDR1 SGHKS, CDR2 YYEKEE (reference sequence). With V trimmed by 5 bases and J by 7 bases, 8 bases remained unmatched. The CDR3 spans 15 residues. The CDR3 DNA sequence: TGTGCCAGCAGGTCGGACAGGGGGCCGGGGCAGCCCCAGCATTTT. It yields the protein CASRSDRGPGQPQHF.

A note on this clonotype: The final CDR3 position lacks the conserved phenylalanine or tryptophan, pointing to a likely read error. The J gene is TRBJ2-7, the V gene TRBV10-3, with D maybe TRBD1 (5 bases). Trimming stripped 0 bases from V and 5 bases from J, with 11 bases between. This CDR3 contains 14 residues. Germline CDR1 is ENHRY and CDR2 is SYGVKD. The CDR3: CAISESRVSHEQYL. For the CDR3, the DNA is TGTGCCATCAGTGAGTCCAGGGTGTCCCACGAGCAGTACTTG.

This clonotype was picked up many times. This chain links TRBV18 with TRBJ2-7, with TRBD2 identical over 7 bases. After removal of 2 bases from V and 5 bases from J, the junction contained 0 bases not matched to a gene. Germline lookup yields CDR1 KGHSH and CDR2 LQKENI. The CDR3 is 12 residues long. CDR3 coding DNA: TGTGCCAGCTCACCAAGCGGGGACGAGCAGTACTTC. Amino acid sequence: CASSPSGDEQYF.

The V and J genes are TRBV5-5 and TRBJ2-7; 11 bases are a match to TRBD2. CDR1 SGHKS and CDR2 YYEKEE come from the germline V gene (reference sequence). The CDR3 length is 14 residues. J was trimmed by 3 bases and V by 1 base; bases with no gene match: 0. The CDR3 sequence is CASSLTSGGYEQYV. The CDR3 DNA reads as TGTGCCAGCAGCTTGACTAGCGGGGGCTACGAGCAGTACGTC.

The chain couples TRBV27 to TRBJ2-1, with 10 bases fitting TRBD1. The CDR3 sequence is 15 residues long. Germline-derived CDR1 and CDR2 are MNHEY and SMNVEV (reference sequence). With V trimmed by 6 bases and J by 6 bases, 8 bases remained unmatched. The CDR3 here is CASRGWTGGVNEQFF. In DNA form, the CDR3 reads TGTGCCAGCAGGGGGTGGACAGGGGGTGTCAATGAGCAGTTCTTC.

For the CDR3, the DNA is TGTGCCAGCAGTGAAGCCCAGCGGGGGGCTCAGGAGCTGTTTTTT. It translates to CASSEAQRGAQELFF. The rearrangement uses TRBV2 and TRBJ2-2, with TRBD2 matching 9 bases. Germline V CDR1 and CDR2: SNHLY, FYNNEI. The CDR3 has 15 amino acids. V was clipped by 0 bases and J by 10 bases; unmatched bases: 6.

This clonotype was observed a few times. The J gene is TRBJ2-2, the V gene TRBV5-1, with TRBD1 identical over 10 bases. Trimming removed 2 bases from V and 4 bases from J; junction bases left unmatched: 2. CDR1 is SGHRS, CDR2 YFSETQ, per germline. This CDR3 is 15 amino acids long. CDR3 residues: CASSFGTGATGELFF. DNA for the CDR3: TGCGCCAGCAGCTTTGGGACAGGGGCCACCGGGGAGCTGTTTTTT.

This clonotype was seen a few times. The chain employs TRBV18 and TRBJ2-2, with TRBD2 as a possible D gene (5 bases). The CDR3 consists of 16 residues. The V end lost 0 bases, the J end lost 2 bases, and 10 bases lay between the germline ends. Germline CDR1 and CDR2: KGHSH and LQKENI. CDR3 nucleotides: TGTGCCAGCTCACCACCGCAACGGGGTAACACCGGGGAGCTGTTTTTT. Translation gives CASSPPQRGNTGELFF.